This T cell receptor beta chain was documented in a study of blood T cell repertoires in COVID-19. At the level of the study: Acute and convalescent COVID-19 specimens originated in the United States, Italy and Spain. Sources were T cells, B-cell-depleted T cells, or PBMCs; the material itself was cDNA or gDNA.

The authors' processing: Amplification from reference gene primers served as the basis for estimated nucleated cell counts. Sequencing used immunoSEQ multiplex PCR; TCRdb keeps in-frame clones, though not all of them. V and J calls and clone size are copied from that table; D and trimming were computed from the DNA. The repertoire holds about 98,000 clones, with roughly 82% as singletons. Germline loops: CDR1 ENHRY, CDR2 SYGVKD. Trimming removed 2 bases from V and 5 bases from J, with 12 bases in between. The CDR3 length is 14 residues. The chain is built from TRBV10-3 and TRBJ1-1; no firm D call. Sequencing input: peripheral blood. The receptor was derived from a man between 65 and 80 years old with active or convalescent COVID-19. Here the CDR3 DNA reads TGTGCCATCAGTGAGAGTGTCAGGCGAACTGAAGCTTTCTTT. The encoded protein is CAISESVRRTEAFF.